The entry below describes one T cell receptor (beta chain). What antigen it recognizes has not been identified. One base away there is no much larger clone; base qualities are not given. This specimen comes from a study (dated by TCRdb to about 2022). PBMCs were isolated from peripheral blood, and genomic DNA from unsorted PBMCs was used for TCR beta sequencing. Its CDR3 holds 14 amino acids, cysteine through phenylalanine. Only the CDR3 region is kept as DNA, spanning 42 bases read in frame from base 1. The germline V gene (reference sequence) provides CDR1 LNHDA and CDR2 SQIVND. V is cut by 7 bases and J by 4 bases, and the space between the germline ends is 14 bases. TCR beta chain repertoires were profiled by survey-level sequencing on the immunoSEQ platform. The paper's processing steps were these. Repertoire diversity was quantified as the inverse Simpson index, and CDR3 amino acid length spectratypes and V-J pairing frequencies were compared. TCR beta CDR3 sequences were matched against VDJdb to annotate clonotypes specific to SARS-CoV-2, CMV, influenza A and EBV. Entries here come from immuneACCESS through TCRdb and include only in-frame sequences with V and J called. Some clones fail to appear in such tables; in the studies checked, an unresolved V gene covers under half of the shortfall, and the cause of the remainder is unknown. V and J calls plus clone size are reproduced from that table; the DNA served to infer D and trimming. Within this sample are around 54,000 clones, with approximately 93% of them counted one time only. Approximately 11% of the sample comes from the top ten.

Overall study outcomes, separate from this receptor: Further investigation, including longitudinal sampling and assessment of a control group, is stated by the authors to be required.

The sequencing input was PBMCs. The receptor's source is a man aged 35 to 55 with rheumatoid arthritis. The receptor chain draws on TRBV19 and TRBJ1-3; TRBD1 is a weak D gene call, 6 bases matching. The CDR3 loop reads CASMTGHLGNTIYF. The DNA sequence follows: TGTGCCAGTATGACGGGACACCTAGGAAACACCATATATTTT.